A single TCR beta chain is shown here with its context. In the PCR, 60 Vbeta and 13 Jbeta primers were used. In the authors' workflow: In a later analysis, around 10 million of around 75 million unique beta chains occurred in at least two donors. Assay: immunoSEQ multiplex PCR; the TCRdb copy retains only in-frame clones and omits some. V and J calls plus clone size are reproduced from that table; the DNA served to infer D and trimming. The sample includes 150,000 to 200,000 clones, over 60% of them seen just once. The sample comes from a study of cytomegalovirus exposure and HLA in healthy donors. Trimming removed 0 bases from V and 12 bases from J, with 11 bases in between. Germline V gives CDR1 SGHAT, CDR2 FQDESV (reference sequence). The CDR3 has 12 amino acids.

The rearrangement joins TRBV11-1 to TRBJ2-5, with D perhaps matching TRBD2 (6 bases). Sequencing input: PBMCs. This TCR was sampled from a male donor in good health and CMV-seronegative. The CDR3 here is CASSLAGLGEYF. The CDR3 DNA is TGTGCCAGCAGCTTAGCGGGACTCGGCGAGTACTTC.